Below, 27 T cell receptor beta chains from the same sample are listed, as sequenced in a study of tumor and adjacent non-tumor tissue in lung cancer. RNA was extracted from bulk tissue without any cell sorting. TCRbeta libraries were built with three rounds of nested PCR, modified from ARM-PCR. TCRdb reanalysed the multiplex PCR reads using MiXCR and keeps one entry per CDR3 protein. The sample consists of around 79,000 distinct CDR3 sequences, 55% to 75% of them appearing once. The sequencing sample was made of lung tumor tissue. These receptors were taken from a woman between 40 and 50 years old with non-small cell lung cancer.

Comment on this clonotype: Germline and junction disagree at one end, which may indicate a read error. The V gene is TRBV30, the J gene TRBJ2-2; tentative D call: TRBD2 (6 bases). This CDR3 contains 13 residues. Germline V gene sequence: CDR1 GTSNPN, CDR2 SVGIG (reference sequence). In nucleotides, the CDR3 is TGTGCCTGGAGTGTCTCAGACATCGGGGGGCTGTTTTTT. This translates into CAWSVSDIGGLFF.

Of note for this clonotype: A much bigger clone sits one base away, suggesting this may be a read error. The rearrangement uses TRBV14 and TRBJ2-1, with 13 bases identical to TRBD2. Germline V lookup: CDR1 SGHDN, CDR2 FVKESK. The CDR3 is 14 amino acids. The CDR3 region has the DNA TGTGCCAGCAGCCAAGTAGGACTAGCGGGGGAGCTGTTCTTC. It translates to CASSQVGLAGELFF.

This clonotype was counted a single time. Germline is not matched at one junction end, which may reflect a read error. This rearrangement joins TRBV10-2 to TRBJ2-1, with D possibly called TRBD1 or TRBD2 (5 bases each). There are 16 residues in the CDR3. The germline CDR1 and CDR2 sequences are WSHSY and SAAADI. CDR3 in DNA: TGCGCCAGCAGTGAGTCGGGGGTCTCAGCCTACAATAAGCAGTTCTTC. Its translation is CASSESGVSAYNKQFF.

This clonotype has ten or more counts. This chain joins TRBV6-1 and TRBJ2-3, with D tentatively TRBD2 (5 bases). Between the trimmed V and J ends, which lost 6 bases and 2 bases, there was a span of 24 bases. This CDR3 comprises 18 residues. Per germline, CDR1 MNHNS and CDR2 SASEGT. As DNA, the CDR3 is TGTGCCAGCAGCGCCCCCCTTGGCACGGGGAGCTTCACAGATACGCAGTATTTT. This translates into CASSAPLGTGSFTDTQYF.

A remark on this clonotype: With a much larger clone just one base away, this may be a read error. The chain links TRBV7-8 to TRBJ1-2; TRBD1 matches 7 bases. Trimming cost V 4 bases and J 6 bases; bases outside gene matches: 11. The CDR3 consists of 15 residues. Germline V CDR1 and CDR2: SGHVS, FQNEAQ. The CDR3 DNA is TGTGCCAGCAGCTCAGCTCCGGGGACAGCCCATGGCTACACCTTC. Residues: CASSSAPGTAHGYTF.

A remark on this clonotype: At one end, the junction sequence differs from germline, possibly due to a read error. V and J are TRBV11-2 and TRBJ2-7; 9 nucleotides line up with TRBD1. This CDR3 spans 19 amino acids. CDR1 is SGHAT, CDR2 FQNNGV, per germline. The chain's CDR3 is CVTSFYQGIRDREFHEQYF. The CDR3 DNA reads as TGTGTCACCAGCTTCTATCAGGGAATCCGGGACAGGGAATTCCACGAGCAGTACTTT.

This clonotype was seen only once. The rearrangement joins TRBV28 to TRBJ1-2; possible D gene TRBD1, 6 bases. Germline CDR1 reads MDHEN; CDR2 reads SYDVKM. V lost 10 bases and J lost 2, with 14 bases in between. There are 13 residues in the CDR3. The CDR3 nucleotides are TGTGCCAATCGTCCCCAGGGGAACTATGGCTACACCTTC. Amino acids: CANRPQGNYGYTF.

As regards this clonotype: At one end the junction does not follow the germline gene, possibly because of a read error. In DNA form, the CDR3 reads TGTGCCAGCAGTTTTTTATTCGGGGGGCAGGGCACTGAAGTTTTCTTT. Translating it yields CASSFLFGGQGTEVFF. The chain has TRBV11-2 and TRBJ1-1, with D possibly TRBD1 on 6 matching bases. This CDR3 has 16 residues. The V gene's germline CDR1 is SGHAT and CDR2 FQNNGV.

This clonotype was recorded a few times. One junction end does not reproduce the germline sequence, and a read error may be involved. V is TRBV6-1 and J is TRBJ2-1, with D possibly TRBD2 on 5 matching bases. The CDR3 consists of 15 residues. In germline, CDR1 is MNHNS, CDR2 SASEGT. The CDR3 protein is CASIVPGYTYSEQFF. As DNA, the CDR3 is TGTGCCAGCATAGTTCCGGGGTACACCTACAGTGAGCAGTTCTTC.

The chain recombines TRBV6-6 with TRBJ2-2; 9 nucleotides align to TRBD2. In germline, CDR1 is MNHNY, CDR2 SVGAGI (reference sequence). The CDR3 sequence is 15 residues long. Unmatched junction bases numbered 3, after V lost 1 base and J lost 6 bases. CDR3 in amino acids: CASSYWAGGPGELFF. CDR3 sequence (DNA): TGTGCCAGCAGTTACTGGGCGGGAGGGCCCGGGGAGCTGTTTTTT.

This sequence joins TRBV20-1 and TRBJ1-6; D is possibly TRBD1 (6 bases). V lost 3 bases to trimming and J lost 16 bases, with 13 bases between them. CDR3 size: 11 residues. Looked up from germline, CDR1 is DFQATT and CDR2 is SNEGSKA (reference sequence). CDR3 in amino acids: CSAREGQTLHF. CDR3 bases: TGCAGTGCTAGGGAAGGACAGACTCTCCACTTT.

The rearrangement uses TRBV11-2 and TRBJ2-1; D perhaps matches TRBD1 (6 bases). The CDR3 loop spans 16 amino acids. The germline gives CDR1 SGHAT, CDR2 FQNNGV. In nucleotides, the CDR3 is TGTGACATCAGCCAGATGGACAGAAGCTCCTACAATGAGCAGTTCTTC. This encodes CDISQMDRSSYNEQFF.

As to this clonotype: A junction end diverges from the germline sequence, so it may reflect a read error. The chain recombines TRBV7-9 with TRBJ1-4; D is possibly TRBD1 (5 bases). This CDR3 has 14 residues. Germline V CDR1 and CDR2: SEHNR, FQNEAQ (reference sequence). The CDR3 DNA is TGTGTCAGCAGCTTAGACAGTAGTCCCGGAAAACTGTTTTTT. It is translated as CVSSLDSSPGKLFF.

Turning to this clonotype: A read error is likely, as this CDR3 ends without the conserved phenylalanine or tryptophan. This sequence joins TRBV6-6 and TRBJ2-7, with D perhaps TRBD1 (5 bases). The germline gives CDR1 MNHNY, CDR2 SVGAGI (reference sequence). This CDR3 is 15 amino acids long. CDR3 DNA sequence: TGTGTCAGCAGCCTGGGCCCACAGGCCTACTTCGAGCAGTACCTC. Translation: CVSSLGPQAYFEQYL.

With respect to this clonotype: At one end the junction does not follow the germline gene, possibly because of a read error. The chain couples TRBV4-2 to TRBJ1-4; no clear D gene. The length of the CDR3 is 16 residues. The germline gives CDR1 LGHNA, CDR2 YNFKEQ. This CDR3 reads CASSQDDTATSEKLFF. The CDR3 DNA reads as TGTGCCAGCAGCCAAGACGACACGGCAACTAGTGAAAAACTGTTTTTT.

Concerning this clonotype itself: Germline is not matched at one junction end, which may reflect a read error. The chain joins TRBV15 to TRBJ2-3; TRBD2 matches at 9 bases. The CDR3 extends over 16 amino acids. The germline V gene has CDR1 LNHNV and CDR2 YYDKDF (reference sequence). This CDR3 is CATSRVIAGVTDTQYF. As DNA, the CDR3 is TGTGCTACCAGCAGAGTCATAGCGGGGGTCACAGATACGCAGTATTTT.

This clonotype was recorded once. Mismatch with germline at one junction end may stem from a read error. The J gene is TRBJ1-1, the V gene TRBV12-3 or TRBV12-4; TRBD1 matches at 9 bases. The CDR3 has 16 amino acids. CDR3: CVNSPYLDRGNNEAFF. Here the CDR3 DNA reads TGTGTCAACAGTCCCTACCTGGACAGGGGAAACAATGAAGCTTTCTTT.

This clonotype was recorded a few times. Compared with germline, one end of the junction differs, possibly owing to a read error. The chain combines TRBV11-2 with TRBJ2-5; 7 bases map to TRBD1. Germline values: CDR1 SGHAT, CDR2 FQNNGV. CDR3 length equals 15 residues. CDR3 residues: CASTKSGQAQETQYF. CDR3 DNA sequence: TGTGCCAGCACCAAATCCGGACAGGCGCAAGAGACCCAGTACTTT. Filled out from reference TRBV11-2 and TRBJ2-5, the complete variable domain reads EAGVAQSPRYKIIEKRQSVAFWCNPISGHATLYWYQQILGQGPKLLIQFQNNGVVDDSQLPKDRFSAERLKGVDSTLKIQPAKLEDSAVYLCASTKSGQAQETQYFGPGTRLLVL.

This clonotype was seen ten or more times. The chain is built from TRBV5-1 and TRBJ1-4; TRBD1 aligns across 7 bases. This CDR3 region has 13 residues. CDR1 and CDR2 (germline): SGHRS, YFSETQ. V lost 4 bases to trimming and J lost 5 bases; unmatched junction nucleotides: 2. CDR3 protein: CASSPGGNEKLFF. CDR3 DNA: TGCGCCAGCAGCCCAGGGGGGAATGAAAAACTGTTTTTT.

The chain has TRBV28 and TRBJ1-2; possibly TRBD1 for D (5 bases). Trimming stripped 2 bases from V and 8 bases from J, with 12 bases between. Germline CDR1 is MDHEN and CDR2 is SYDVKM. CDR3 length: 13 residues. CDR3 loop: CASSLPGRGGYTF. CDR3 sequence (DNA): TGTGCCAGCAGTTTACCAGGTCGGGGGGGCTACACCTTC.

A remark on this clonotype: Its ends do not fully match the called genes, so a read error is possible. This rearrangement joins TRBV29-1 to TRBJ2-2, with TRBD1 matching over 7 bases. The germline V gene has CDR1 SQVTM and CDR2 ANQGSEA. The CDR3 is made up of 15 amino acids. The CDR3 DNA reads TGCAGGGTTTCCCGACAGGGCCTCGACACCGGCGAGCTGTTTTTT. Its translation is CRVSRQGLDTGELFF.

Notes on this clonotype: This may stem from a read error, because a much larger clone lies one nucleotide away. CDR3 loop: CSASDGSRVAEAFF. The CDR3 DNA reads TGCAGTGCTAGTGATGGTAGTAGAGTCGCTGAAGCTTTCTTT. The chain couples TRBV20-1 to TRBJ1-1; the D is unclear. The length of the CDR3 is 14 residues. CDR1 is DFQATT, CDR2 SNEGSKA, per germline (reference sequence). V lost 3 bases and J lost 6, with 17 bases in between.

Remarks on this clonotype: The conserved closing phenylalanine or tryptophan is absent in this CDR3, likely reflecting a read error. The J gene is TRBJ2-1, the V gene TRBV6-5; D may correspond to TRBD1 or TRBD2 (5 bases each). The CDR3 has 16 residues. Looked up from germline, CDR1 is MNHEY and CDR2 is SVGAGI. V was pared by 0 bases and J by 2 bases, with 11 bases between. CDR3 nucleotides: TGTGCCAGCAGTTACTCCGACCTGGGGGCCTACAATGAGCAGTTCTCA. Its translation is CASSYSDLGAYNEQFS.

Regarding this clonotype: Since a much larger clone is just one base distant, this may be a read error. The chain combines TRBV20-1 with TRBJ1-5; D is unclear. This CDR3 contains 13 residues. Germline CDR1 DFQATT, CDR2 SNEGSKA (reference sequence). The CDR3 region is CSALMNRDQSQHF. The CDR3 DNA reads TGCAGTGCCCTTATGAATCGGGATCAGTCCCAGCATTTT.

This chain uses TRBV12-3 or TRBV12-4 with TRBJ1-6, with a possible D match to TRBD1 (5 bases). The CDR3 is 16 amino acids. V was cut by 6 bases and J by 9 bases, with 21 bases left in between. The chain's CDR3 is CASRFGRGNTSSPLHF. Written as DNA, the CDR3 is TGTGCCAGCAGATTCGGTAGGGGCAACACTAGTTCACCCCTCCACTTT.

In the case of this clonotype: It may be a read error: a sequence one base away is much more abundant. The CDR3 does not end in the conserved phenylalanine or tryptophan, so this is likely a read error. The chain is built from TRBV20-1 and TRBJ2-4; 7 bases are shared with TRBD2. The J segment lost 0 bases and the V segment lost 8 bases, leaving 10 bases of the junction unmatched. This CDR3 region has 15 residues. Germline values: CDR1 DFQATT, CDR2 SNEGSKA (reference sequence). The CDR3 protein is CSSIKRGSAKNIQYI. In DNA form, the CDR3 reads TGCAGTTCCATAAAGCGGGGCTCAGCCAAAAACATTCAGTACATC.

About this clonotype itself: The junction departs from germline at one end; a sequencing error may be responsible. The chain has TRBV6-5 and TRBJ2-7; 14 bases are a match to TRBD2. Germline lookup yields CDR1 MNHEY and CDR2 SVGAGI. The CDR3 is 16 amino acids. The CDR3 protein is CVSSYQGTSGGYEQYF. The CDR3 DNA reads TGTGTCAGCAGTTACCAGGGGACTAGCGGGGGCTACGAGCAGTACTTC.